The rows below give T cell receptor beta chains drawn from one sample of a study of T cell changes during pregnancy in multiple sclerosis. Sequencing used immunoSEQ multiplex PCR; TCRdb keeps in-frame clones, though not all of them. The table lists roughly 99,000 clones, about 91% of them singletons. This material consisted of peripheral blood, taken after pregnancy. The receptors were gathered from a female donor in good health, enrolled as a control in a pregnancy study. Both conserved end residues are part of each CDR3. The D gene is left open where the match is weak. Clone size, where shown, is once, few, many, or a class for clones that have expanded.

once	TRBV6-1	TRBJ1-2	TRBD1	CAGTGFVDGYTF	TGTGCCGGGACAGGGTTTGTGGATGGCTACACCTTC
.	TRBV4-2	TRBJ1-1	TRBD1	CASSQVTGERNTEAFF	TGTGCCAGCAGCCAGGTTACAGGGGAGAGGAACACTGAAGCTTTCTTT
.	TRBV27	TRBJ2-2	TRBD1	CASGWTGGMSGELFF	TGTGCCAGCGGCTGGACAGGGGGAATGTCCGGGGAGCTGTTTTTT
.	TRBV4-2	TRBJ1-4	.	CASSQQDSPTREKLFF	TGTGCCAGCAGCCAACAGGACAGCCCGACGAGAGAAAAACTGTTTTTT
.	TRBV4-2	TRBJ2-3	.	CASSHVIDDTQYF	TGTGCCAGCAGCCACGTTATAGATGATACGCAGTATTTT
.	TRBV6-5	TRBJ2-5	.	CASSYLGEETQYF	TGTGCCAGCAGTTACCTGGGCGAAGAGACCCAGTACTTC
.	TRBV7-9	TRBJ1-2	TRBD1	CASERTGANYGYTF	TGTGCCTCTGAAAGGACAGGGGCTAACTATGGCTACACCTTC
.	TRBV27	TRBJ2-1	TRBD2	CASSLPGGLYNEQFF	TGTGCCAGCAGTCTCCCGGGGGGTTTGTACAATGAGCAGTTCTTC
.	TRBV5-4	TRBJ2-2	TRBD2	CASSLAGTSGTGELFF	TGTGCCAGCAGCTTGGCGGGGACTAGCGGGACCGGGGAGCTGTTTTTT
.	TRBV29-1	TRBJ1-1	TRBD1	CSASETGGRTEAFF	TGCAGCGCCTCGGAGACAGGGGGCAGGACTGAAGCTTTCTTT
.	TRBV19	TRBJ2-2	TRBD2	CASILSAGPQGGELFF	TGTGCCAGTATTCTATCAGCGGGGCCCCAAGGCGGGGAGCTGTTTTTT
.	TRBV6-1	TRBJ1-5	TRBD1	CASSTRGQGHQPQHF	TGTGCCAGCAGTACAAGGGGACAGGGTCACCAGCCCCAGCATTTT
once	TRBV19	TRBJ1-2	.	CASSATTGLPNYGYTF	TGTGCCAGTAGTGCCACGACGGGACTGCCTAACTATGGCTACACCTTC
.	TRBV2	TRBJ1-2	.	CASSVMRGGYTF	TGTGCCAGCAGTGTTATGCGAGGTGGCTACACCTTC
.	TRBV5-6	TRBJ2-1	TRBD2	CASSLGVRSGRAAYNEQFF	TGTGCCAGCAGCTTGGGGGTACGTAGCGGGAGGGCCGCCTACAATGAGCAGTTCTTC
once	TRBV9	TRBJ2-1	TRBD1	CASSSLLLDRGTYNEQFF	TGTGCCAGCAGCTCACTTCTACTGGACAGGGGAACCTACAATGAGCAGTTCTTC
.	TRBV11-1	TRBJ2-5	TRBD1	CASSLGQRQETQYF	TGTGCCAGCAGCTTGGGACAGCGTCAAGAGACCCAGTACTTC
.	TRBV9	TRBJ1-1	.	CASSVASEGTEAFF	TGTGCCAGCAGCGTAGCTTCTGAGGGAACGGAAGCTTTCTTT
.	TRBV4-2	TRBJ1-2	.	CASSLQGNYGYTF	TGTGCCAGCAGCCTGCAGGGAAACTATGGCTACACCTTC
once	TRBV6-6	TRBJ1-1	.	CASSYFAASTEAFF	TGTGCCAGCAGTTACTTTGCGGCTAGCACTGAAGCTTTCTTT
.	TRBV7-8	TRBJ2-1	.	CASSLAIGGWEQFF	TGTGCCAGCAGCTTAGCGATCGGGGGTTGGGAGCAGTTCTTC
.	TRBV28	TRBJ1-5	TRBD1	CASSLGQGDQPQHF	TGTGCCAGCAGCCTCGGACAGGGAGATCAGCCCCAGCATTTT
.	TRBV6-5	TRBJ1-2	.	CASSYGRTDTWGYTF	TGTGCCAGCAGTTACGGCCGGACTGACACTTGGGGCTACACCTTC
.	TRBV6-5	TRBJ1-1	.	CASSYSTAGVRAFF	TGTGCCAGCAGTTACTCGACCGCAGGGGTAAGAGCTTTCTTT
.	TRBV5-1	TRBJ2-7	.	CASSPTAQYEQYF	TGCGCCAGCAGCCCTACCGCACAGTACGAGCAGTACTTC